The text below deals with one TCR beta chain. The entry originates in a study of blood T cell repertoires in COVID-19. Here immunoSEQ multiplex PCR was the method, and the copy in TCRdb shows in-frame clones only, minus some. Here the sample spans fewer than 350,000 clones, approximately 89% being singletons. The CDR3 is 13 amino acids. The germline V gene has CDR1 SGHTA and CDR2 FQGTGA. V shed 1 base, J shed 12 bases, and the junction held 3 bases outside the gene matches. Material: peripheral blood. The V and J genes are TRBV7-3 and TRBJ2-1, with 10 positions matching TRBD2. The clonotype was recovered from a woman between 55 and 75 years old with COVID-19, enrolled during active disease. The CDR3 protein is CASSLRASGGQFF. The CDR3, as DNA: TGTGCCAGCAGCTTAAGGGCTAGCGGGGGGCAGTTCTTC.